The entry that follows covers one TCR beta chain sequence. Antigen unknown. CDR1 MDHEN and CDR2 SYDVKM come from the germline V gene. The CDR3 sequence is 14 residues long. V lost 7 bases to trimming and J lost 5 bases; unmatched junction nucleotides: 8. Samples had at least 6.5 million PBMCs isolated from them. It was with a sample-barcoded 5' primer and a J-beta primer mix that a second PCR of about 6 to 11 cycles was run. Each CDR3 protein gets one entry after TCRdb re-called the 5' RACE reads with MiXCR. This sample has about 1,500,000 distinct CDR3 sequences, with approximately 38% found just once. The record originates from a study of blood T cells in healthy people across ages. Whole-study context: Through template switching, about one barcoded beta molecule was captured per two T cells, as measured in model experiments.

Study-level findings and limits: Older age went with lower TCR beta diversity per million T cells, in a roughly linear way. The lack of PBMC sorting stopped any conclusive naive versus antigen-experienced comparison.

Sequences were obtained from blood. The chain links TRBV28 to TRBJ2-1; 7 bases line up with TRBD2. This clonotype was sampled from a woman between 18 and 29 years old in good health. The CDR3 DNA is TGTGCCAGCAAGGGGTCCGGGGGGAACAATGAGCAGTTCTTC. Amino acid sequence: CASKGSGGNNEQFF.